The 20 T cell receptor beta chains below all came from one sample that was sequenced in a study of cytomegalovirus exposure and HLA in healthy donors. Use of 60 Vbeta and 13 Jbeta primers characterized the PCR. Some clones are missing from TCRdb's copy, which holds only in-frame ones; the method was immunoSEQ multiplex PCR. The table records 150,000 to 200,000 clones, 70% to 90% of them present only once. Material for sequencing was PBMCs. The receptor set was obtained from a woman aged 45-60 years in good health and CMV-seronegative.

The rearrangement joins TRBV28 to TRBJ1-3; TRBD1 aligns across 12 bases. CDR3 size: 14 residues. The trim removed 5 bases at V and 6 bases at J, leaving 2 bases unmatched. The germline CDR1 and CDR2 sequences are MDHEN and SYDVKM. The CDR3 nucleotides are TGTGCCAGCAGTCGGGACAGGGGGCCAAACACCATATATTTT. Translating it yields CASSRDRGPNTIYF.

The chain is built from TRBV2 and TRBJ1-4; D possibly corresponds to TRBD1 (5 bases). Germline CDR1 reads SNHLY; CDR2 reads FYNNEI. Deletions cut 5 bases from V and 11 bases from J, with 12 bases between. The CDR3 extends over 12 amino acids. DNA of the CDR3: TGTGCCAGCAGTCCTTTAGCAGGGAAACTGTTTTTT. It encodes CASSPLAGKLFF.

CDR3 protein: CASSLVGLAQTDTQYF. CDR3 DNA: TGTGCCAGCAGCTTAGTGGGACTAGCGCAGACAGATACGCAGTATTTT. J is TRBJ2-3 and V is TRBV7-9; TRBD2 agrees at 10 bases. Germline trimming cut 1 base from V and 3 bases from J; bases unmatched to any gene: 4. In germline, CDR1 is SEHNR, CDR2 FQNEAQ (reference sequence). The CDR3 runs to 16 residues.

The chain links TRBV6-5 to TRBJ2-6; no definite D call. V lost 8 bases and J lost 3, with 8 bases in between. Germline CDR1 MNHEY, CDR2 SVGAGI. The CDR3 length is 13 residues. CDR3 coding DNA: TGTGCCAGCCGTAAAATTGGGGCCAACGTCCTGACTTTC. Translating gives CASRKIGANVLTF.

V gene TRBV4-1 combines with J gene TRBJ2-7, with D possibly matching TRBD2 (6 bases). CDR3 length: 16 amino acids. The germline gives CDR1 MGHRA, CDR2 YSYEKL. Trimming removed 1 base from V and 3 bases from J, with 16 bases in between. The CDR3 loop reads CASSQAIRDSLYEQYF. CDR3 DNA: TGCGCCAGCAGCCAAGCTATCCGGGACTCACTCTACGAGCAGTACTTC.

The chain has TRBV18 and TRBJ1-1; D unresolved. The CDR3 runs 13 residues. The V end was cut by 3 bases, the J end by 5 bases, with 10 bases between. Germline assignment: CDR1 KGHSH and CDR2 LQKENI. CDR3 sequence (DNA): TGTGCCAGCTCACCCCCCAGGAGGACTGAAGCTTTCTTT. As protein: CASSPPRRTEAFF.

The genes are TRBV7-2 and TRBJ2-1; 10 positions agree with TRBD2. The CDR3 extends over 15 amino acids. J gave up 9 bases and V 4 bases, and 9 bases lay outside the gene matches. The germline CDR1 and CDR2 sequences are SGHTA and FQGNSA. The CDR3 coding sequence is TGTGCCAGCAGCTCTACCGAGAGACTAGCGGGTGAGCAGTTCTTC. It encodes CASSSTERLAGEQFF.

The chain couples TRBV10-3 to TRBJ2-7; no clear D gene. Trimming pared 4 bases from V and 0 bases from J, leaving 7 bases between. The V gene's germline CDR1 is ENHRY and CDR2 SYGVKD. The length of the CDR3 is 13 residues. This chain's CDR3 is CAISAVSSYEQYF. In nucleotides, the CDR3 is TGTGCCATCAGTGCCGTTTCCTCCTACGAGCAGTACTTC.

A few counts support this clone. The chain carries TRBV2 and TRBJ2-5, with D unresolved. Germline values: CDR1 SNHLY, CDR2 FYNNEI. V was cut by 6 bases and J by 4 bases, with 9 bases left in between. This CDR3 is 12 amino acids long. The CDR3 DNA is TGTGCCAGCAGGGCGCCGGGAGAGACCCAGTACTTC. This sequence encodes CASRAPGETQYF.

This chain links TRBV7-2 with TRBJ2-5, with 9 bases lining up with TRBD2. Germline V gene lookup returns CDR1 SGHTA and CDR2 FQGNSA. Trimming removed 3 bases from V and 4 bases from J; junction bases left unmatched: 6. CDR3 length equals 15 residues. CDR3 amino acids: CASSLGLAVGETQYF. The CDR3 coding sequence is TGTGCCAGCAGCTTGGGACTAGCAGTAGGAGAGACCCAGTACTTC.

The rearrangement links TRBV7-6 to TRBJ2-2; tentatively, D is TRBD1 (5 bases). Looked up from germline, CDR1 is SGHVS and CDR2 is FNYEAQ. There are 14 residues in the CDR3. With 5 bases removed from V and 7 bases from J, the gap between germline ends came to 14 bases. This CDR3 reads CASSTGTVGGELFF. CDR3 sequence (DNA): TGTGCCAGCAGCACAGGAACCGTAGGCGGGGAGCTGTTTTTT.

V and J are TRBV7-6 and TRBJ2-2; TRBD2 agrees at 7 bases. Germline CDR1 is SGHVS and CDR2 is FNYEAQ. V dropped 5 bases and J dropped 5; count of bases not matched to a gene: 2. The CDR3 loop spans 13 amino acids. This CDR3 reads CASSVSGTGELFF. In DNA form, the CDR3 reads TGTGCCAGCAGCGTTAGCGGGACCGGGGAGCTGTTTTTT.

J is TRBJ1-5 and V is TRBV2; maybe TRBD1 (6 bases). V was clipped by 6 bases and J by 3 bases, with 15 bases between them. Germline CDR1 is SNHLY and CDR2 is FYNNEI. This CDR3 region has 15 residues. The CDR3: CASRSWSGDNQPQHF. CDR3 bases: TGTGCCAGCAGAAGTTGGTCAGGGGACAATCAGCCCCAGCATTTT. Looking up the rest from reference TRBV2 and TRBJ1-5 gives the full variable domain: EPEVTQTPSHQVTQMGQEVILRCVPISNHLYFYWYRQILGQKVEFLVSFYNNEISEKSEIFDDQFSVERPDGSNFTLKIRSTKLEDSAMYFCASRSWSGDNQPQHFGDGTRLSIL.

For the CDR3, the DNA is TGTGCCTGGACAGGGAAATATAGCAATCAGCCCCAGCATTTT. Translation gives CAWTGKYSNQPQHF. V and J are TRBV30 and TRBJ1-5; D possibly corresponds to TRBD1 (5 bases). V gave up 4 bases and J gave up 0 bases, with 10 bases separating them. The germline CDR1 and CDR2 sequences are GTSNPN and SVGIG (reference sequence). The CDR3 consists of 14 residues.

The chain is built from TRBV7-2 and TRBJ2-5; the match to TRBD1 covers 8 bases. CDR1 is SGHTA, CDR2 FQGNSA, per germline. V trimming: 1 base; J trimming: 4 bases; junction bases outside the gene matches: 8. This CDR3 spans 16 amino acids. CDR3 protein: CASSLERTGSRETQYF. CDR3 DNA sequence: TGTGCCAGCAGCTTAGAGAGGACAGGGAGCCGAGAGACCCAGTACTTC.

The chain couples TRBV5-1 to TRBJ2-5, with 8 bases identical to TRBD1. The closer fit of TRBJ2-7 to the DNA end suggests the J call may be wrong. This CDR3 region has 15 residues. Per germline, CDR1 SGHRS and CDR2 YFSETQ. For the CDR3, the DNA is TGCGCCAGCAGCTTGGCCGGGACAGGAGCGGCCGAGCAGTACTTC. This gives the protein CASSLAGTGAAEQYF.

This clone occurred a few times. The V call is TRBV7-8, the J call TRBJ1-2, with D tentatively TRBD1 (6 bases). V gave up 4 bases and J gave up 4 bases, with 10 bases separating them. Germline CDR1 reads SGHVS; CDR2 reads FQNEAQ. This CDR3 is built from 13 residues. CDR3 nucleotide sequence: TGTGCCAGCAGCTCTGCGGACAGCTATGGCTACACCTTC. The encoded protein is CASSSADSYGYTF.

This chain uses TRBV21-1 with TRBJ2-7; the D call in the table, TRBD2, was not verified against the DNA. TRBV21-1 is a known pseudogene. This CDR3 is built from 14 residues. The CDR3 DNA sequence: TGTGCCAGCAGCAAAGAGAAGCGCCTTGAGGAGCAGTACTTC. Protein product: CASSKEKRLEEQYF.

The genes are TRBV21-1 and TRBJ1-2; TRBD1 was called by the table and not checked on the DNA. TRBV21-1 is annotated as a pseudogene. There are 14 residues in the CDR3. The CDR3 bases are TGTGCCAGCCCAGGGACAGATCAAAGGTATGGCTACACCTTC. Translating gives CASPGTDQRYGYTF.

The genes are TRBV6-1 and TRBJ2-7; TRBD1 matches at 11 bases. Germline values: CDR1 MNHNS, CDR2 SASEGT. CDR3 length: 15 amino acids. J was trimmed by 2 bases and V by 6 bases; bases with no gene match: 6. The CDR3 reads CASSDPGQGAYEQYF. The CDR3 DNA sequence: TGTGCCAGCAGCGATCCGGGACAGGGGGCCTACGAGCAGTACTTC.